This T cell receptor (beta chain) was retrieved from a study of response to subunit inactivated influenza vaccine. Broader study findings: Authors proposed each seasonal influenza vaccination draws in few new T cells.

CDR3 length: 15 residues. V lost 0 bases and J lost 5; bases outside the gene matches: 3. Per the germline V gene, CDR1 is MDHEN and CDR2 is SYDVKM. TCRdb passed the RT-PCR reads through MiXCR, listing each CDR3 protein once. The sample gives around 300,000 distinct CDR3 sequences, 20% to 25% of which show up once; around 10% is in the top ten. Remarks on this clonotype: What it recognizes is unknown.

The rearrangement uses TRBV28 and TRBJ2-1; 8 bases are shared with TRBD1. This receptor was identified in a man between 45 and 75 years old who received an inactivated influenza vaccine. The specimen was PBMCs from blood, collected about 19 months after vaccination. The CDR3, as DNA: TGTGCCAGCAGTTTATGGGACAGGGAACACAATGAGCAGTTCTTC. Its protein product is CASSLWDREHNEQFF.